The sequence of this T cell receptor beta chain was determined in a study of blood T cells in healthy people across ages. For the second PCR, which ran for about 7 to 11 cycles, a sample-barcoded 5' primer and a J-beta primer mix were used. TCRdb independently ran MiXCR on the 5' RACE reads; one entry per CDR3 protein. The table lists about 770,000 distinct CDR3 sequences, under 45% of them singletons, with approximately 20% in the top ten. The CDR3 is 14 residues long. The V gene's germline CDR1 is SEHNR and CDR2 FQNEAQ (reference sequence). V gave up 3 bases and J gave up 3 bases, with 9 bases separating them.

This chain uses TRBV7-9 with TRBJ1-5; D might be TRBD1 (6 bases). Sequenced material: blood. This TCR was recovered from a man in his 60s in good health. This CDR3 reads CASSFLGANQPQHF. The CDR3 DNA reads TGTGCCAGCAGCTTTTTGGGGGCCAATCAGCCCCAGCATTTT.